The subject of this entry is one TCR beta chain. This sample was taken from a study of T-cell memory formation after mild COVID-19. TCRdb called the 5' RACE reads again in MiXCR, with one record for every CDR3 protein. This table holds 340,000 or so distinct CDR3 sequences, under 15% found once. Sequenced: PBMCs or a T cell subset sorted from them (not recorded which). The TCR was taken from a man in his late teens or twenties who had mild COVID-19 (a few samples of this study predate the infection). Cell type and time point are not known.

The CDR3 spells CASSLVAGNNQPQHF. The CDR3, as DNA: TGTGCCAGCAGCTTAGTTGCGGGTAACAATCAGCCCCAGCATTTT. This chain links TRBV7-2 with TRBJ1-5; the D is unclear. The CDR3 spans 15 residues. Germline V gene lookup returns CDR1 SGHTA and CDR2 FQGNSA. V was clipped by 1 base and J by 3 bases, with 10 bases between them.